This T cell receptor beta chain was obtained from a study of breast tumors, draining lymph nodes, adjacent tissues. This clonotype was picked up one time. TCRdb re-derived calls from the multiplex PCR reads in MiXCR, one entry per CDR3 protein. Of about 89,000 distinct CDR3 sequences listed, 25% to 35% were seen once; the top ten hold over 6.5%. Samples came from axillary lymph nodes draining the breast cancer. The CDR3 spans 15 residues. Trimming cost V 7 bases and J 2 bases, with 15 bases left between them. CDR1 and CDR2 (germline): MNHNS, SASEGT. The chain links TRBV6-1 to TRBJ2-4; D gene ambiguous. The sample comprised axillary lymph node tissue. The source is a female donor with breast cancer. Some clones in this sample may be carry-over from other donors' samples. The CDR3 reads CASMPRIGTKNIQYF. The CDR3 region has the DNA TGTGCCAGCATGCCCCGCATAGGTACCAAAAACATTCAGTACTTC.